These 7 T cell receptor beta chains were all obtained from the same sample, sequenced in a study of blood T cell repertoires in COVID-19. Data came from immunoSEQ multiplex PCR; TCRdb stores just in-frame clones and leaves some out. The profile shows more than 200,000 clones, approximately 90% of them singletons. The material sequenced was peripheral blood. These receptors came from a man aged 18 to 30 with active or convalescent COVID-19.

The V gene is TRBV14, the J gene TRBJ2-2; 8 bases are shared with TRBD1. The length of the CDR3 is 15 residues. The junction had 7 bases not matched to a gene; V was cut back by 5 bases and J by 5 bases. Germline V gives CDR1 SGHDN, CDR2 FVKESK. The DNA for the CDR3 is TGTGCCAGCAGCACGGACAGGGAAGGTACCGGGGAGCTGTTTTTT. Translated: CASSTDREGTGELFF. Using reference TRBV14 and TRBJ2-2 for the parts outside the CDR3, the full variable domain is EAGVTQFPSHSVIEKGQTVTLRCDPISGHDNLYWYRRVMGKEIKFLLHFVKESKQDESGMPNNRFLAERTGGTYSTLKVQPAELEDSGVYFCASSTDREGTGELFFGEGSRLTVL.

This rearrangement joins TRBV4-2 to TRBJ2-3; TRBD2 aligns across 9 bases. Per the germline V gene, CDR1 is LGHNA and CDR2 is YNFKEQ. This CDR3 has 17 amino acids. With 2 bases clipped from V and 2 bases from J, the junction kept 8 bases outside the gene matches. The CDR3 spells CASSQPVASGITDTQYF. As DNA, the CDR3 is TGTGCCAGCAGCCAACCAGTGGCTAGCGGGATCACAGATACGCAGTATTTT.

V and J are TRBV6-4 and TRBJ2-2, with a weak D call TRBD1 (5 bases). Looked up from germline, CDR1 is MRHNA and CDR2 is SNTAGT. The V end lost 7 bases, the J end lost 7 bases, and 13 bases lay between the germline ends. The CDR3 runs to 13 residues. CDR3 sequence (DNA): TGTGCCAGCAAAGGACCCCAGGGCGGGGAGCTGTTTTTT. It translates to CASKGPQGGELFF.

The chain uses TRBV6-5 and TRBJ1-4; 8 nucleotides align to TRBD1. Per the germline V gene, CDR1 is MNHEY and CDR2 is SVGAGI. The length of the CDR3 is 15 residues. Germline trimming cut 6 bases from V and 7 bases from J; bases unmatched to any gene: 10. CDR3 sequence (DNA): TGTGCCAGCAGACCCGACAGGGGAACGGTTGAAAAACTGTTTTTT. Translated, it gives CASRPDRGTVEKLFF.

This clone was detected once. V is TRBV6-5 and J is TRBJ2-1; 14 positions agree with TRBD2. The germline V gene encodes CDR1 MNHEY and CDR2 SVGAGI. J was trimmed by 15 bases and V by 5 bases; bases with no gene match: 9. The CDR3 is 14 amino acids. In DNA, the CDR3 is TGTGCCAGCAGTCCGGGACTAGCGGGAGTTGGGAGGTTCTTC. This sequence encodes CASSPGLAGVGRFF.

The chain is built from TRBV19 and TRBJ1-2, with 7 bases matching TRBD1. V trimming: 7 bases; J trimming: 4 bases; junction bases outside the gene matches: 12. The CDR3 runs 15 residues. Germline V gene data show CDR1 as LNHDA and CDR2 as SQIVND (reference sequence). The CDR3 coding sequence is TGTGCCAGTAACTCACCCGGGACAGAATTCTATGGCTACACCTTC. Translating it yields CASNSPGTEFYGYTF.

The rearrangement joins TRBV28 to TRBJ2-7; D gene unclear. Deletions cut 4 bases from V and 2 bases from J, with 12 bases between. There are 14 residues in the CDR3. CDR1 and CDR2 (germline): MDHEN, SYDVKM. CDR3 region: CASSSLSGPYEQYF. Here the CDR3 DNA reads TGTGCCAGCAGTTCCCTGTCTGGGCCCTACGAGCAGTACTTC.